This T cell receptor (beta chain) emerged from a study of blood T cell repertoires in COVID-19. Across the study: From the United States, Italy and Spain came samples of acute and convalescent COVID-19. From T cells, B-cell-depleted T cells, or PBMCs came the material, which was cDNA or gDNA.

The CDR3 is 14 residues long. From germline, CDR1 is SGHKS and CDR2 YYEKEE (reference sequence). V gave up 4 bases and J gave up 5 bases; unmatched junction bases: 7. The protocol was immunoSEQ multiplex PCR, while the TCRdb copy is restricted to in-frame clones and leaves out a portion. The sample has about 160,000 clones; 70% to 90% are singletons. Sequencing was done on a sample of peripheral blood. The chain is built from TRBV5-5 and TRBJ2-7, with 9 bases fitting TRBD1. The source of this sequence is a middle-aged man with acute or convalescent COVID-19. This CDR3 is CASSPGQGSHEQYF. The CDR3 DNA follows: TGTGCCAGCAGCCCGGGACAGGGAAGCCACGAGCAGTACTTC.